This T cell receptor (beta chain) was sequenced in a study of cytomegalovirus exposure and HLA in healthy donors. General observations from the study: The study recorded 150 to 200 TCR beta chains that were cytomegalovirus-associated. Information on immune exposure was restricted to one variable (CMV serostatus). When analyzed later, a missense DCLRE1C variant was found to be linked to TCR beta V- and J-gene trimming. Productive status was seen about 90% or about 30% of the time for most TCR beta V segments in an earlier analysis.

This CDR3 region has 17 residues. Germline-derived CDR1 and CDR2 are MGHRA and YSYEKL. After removal of 3 bases from V and 2 bases from J, the junction contained 7 bases not matched to a gene. With regard to this clone: The target antigen is unknown.

PCR was performed using 60 Vbeta and 13 Jbeta primers. Clones were sequenced by immunoSEQ multiplex PCR, and TCRdb holds only the in-frame ones, with some missing. Among about 200,000 clones listed, approximately 83% were seen once. The specimen was PBMCs. The sequence came from a boy aged 2-9 years in good health and CMV-seronegative. The chain combines TRBV4-1 with TRBJ2-2, with 9 bases lining up with TRBD2. CDR3 sequence reads: CASSHLLAGLNTGELFF. The CDR3 nucleotides read TGCGCCAGCAGCCACCTCCTAGCGGGGCTAAACACCGGGGAGCTGTTTTTT.